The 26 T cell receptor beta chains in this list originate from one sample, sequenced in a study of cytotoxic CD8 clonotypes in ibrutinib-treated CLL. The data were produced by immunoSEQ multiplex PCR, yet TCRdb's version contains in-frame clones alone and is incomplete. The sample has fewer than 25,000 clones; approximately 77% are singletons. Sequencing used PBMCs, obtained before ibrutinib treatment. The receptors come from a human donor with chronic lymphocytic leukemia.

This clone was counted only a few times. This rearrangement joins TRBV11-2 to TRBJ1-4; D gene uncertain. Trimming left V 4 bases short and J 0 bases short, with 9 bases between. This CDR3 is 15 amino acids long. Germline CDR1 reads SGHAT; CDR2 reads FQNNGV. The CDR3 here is CASSSSPTTNEKLFF. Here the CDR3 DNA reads TGTGCCAGCAGCTCGTCCCCAACAACTAATGAAAAACTGTTTTTT.

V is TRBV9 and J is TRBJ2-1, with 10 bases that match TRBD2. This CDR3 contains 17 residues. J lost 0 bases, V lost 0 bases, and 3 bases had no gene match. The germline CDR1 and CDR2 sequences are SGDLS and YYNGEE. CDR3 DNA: TGTGCCAGCAGCGTAGGGACTAGCGGTGACTCCTACAATGAGCAGTTCTTC. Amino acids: CASSVGTSGDSYNEQFF.

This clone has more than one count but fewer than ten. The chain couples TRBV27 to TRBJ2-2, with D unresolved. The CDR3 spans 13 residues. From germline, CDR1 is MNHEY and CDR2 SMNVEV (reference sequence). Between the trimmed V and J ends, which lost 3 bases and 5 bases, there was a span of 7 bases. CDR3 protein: CASSFRFTGELFF. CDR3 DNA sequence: TGTGCCAGCAGTTTTCGGTTTACCGGGGAGCTGTTTTTT.

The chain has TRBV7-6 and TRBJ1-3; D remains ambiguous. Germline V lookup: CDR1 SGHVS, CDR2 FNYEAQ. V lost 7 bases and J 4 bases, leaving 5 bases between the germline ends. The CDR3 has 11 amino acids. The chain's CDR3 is CASKSGNTIYF. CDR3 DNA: TGTGCCAGCAAGTCCGGAAACACCATATATTTT.

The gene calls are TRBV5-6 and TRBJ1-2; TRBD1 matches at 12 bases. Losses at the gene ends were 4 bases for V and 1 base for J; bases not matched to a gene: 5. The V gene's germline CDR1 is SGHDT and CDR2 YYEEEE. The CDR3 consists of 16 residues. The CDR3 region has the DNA TGTGCCAGCAGCGGGACAGGGGGCCGGCGTAACTATGGCTACACCTTC. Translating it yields CASSGTGGRRNYGYTF.

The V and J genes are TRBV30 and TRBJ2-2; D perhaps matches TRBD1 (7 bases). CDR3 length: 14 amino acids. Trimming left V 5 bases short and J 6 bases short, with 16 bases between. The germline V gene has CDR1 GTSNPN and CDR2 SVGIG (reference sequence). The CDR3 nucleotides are TGTGCCTGGGGCCGACAGGGAGGTTCCGGGGAGCTGTTTTTT. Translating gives CAWGRQGGSGELFF. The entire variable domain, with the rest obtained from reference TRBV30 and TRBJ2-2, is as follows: SQTIHQWPATLVQPVGSPLSLECTVEGTSNPNLYWYRQAAGRGLQLLFYSVGIGQISSEVPQNLSASRPQDRQFILSSKKLLLSDSGFYLCAWGRQGGSGELFFGEGSRLTVL.

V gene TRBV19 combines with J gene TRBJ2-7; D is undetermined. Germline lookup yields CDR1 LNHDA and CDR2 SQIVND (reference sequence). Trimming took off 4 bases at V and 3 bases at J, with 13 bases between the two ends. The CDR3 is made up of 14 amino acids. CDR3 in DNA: TGTGCCAGTAGTACGCCCTTCCCCAACTACGAGCAGTACTTC. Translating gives CASSTPFPNYEQYF.

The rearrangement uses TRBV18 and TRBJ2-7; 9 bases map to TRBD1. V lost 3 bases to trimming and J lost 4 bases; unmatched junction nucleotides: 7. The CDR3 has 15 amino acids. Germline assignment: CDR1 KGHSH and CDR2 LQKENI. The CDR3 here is CASSPQQGAQYEQYF. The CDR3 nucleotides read TGTGCCAGCTCACCTCAACAGGGGGCGCAATACGAGCAGTACTTC.

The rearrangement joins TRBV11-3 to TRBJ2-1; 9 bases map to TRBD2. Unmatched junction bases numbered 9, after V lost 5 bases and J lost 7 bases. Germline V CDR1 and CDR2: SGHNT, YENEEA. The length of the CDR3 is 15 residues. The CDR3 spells CASSVAGGPENEQFF. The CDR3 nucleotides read TGTGCCAGCAGCGTGGCGGGAGGGCCAGAAAATGAGCAGTTCTTC.

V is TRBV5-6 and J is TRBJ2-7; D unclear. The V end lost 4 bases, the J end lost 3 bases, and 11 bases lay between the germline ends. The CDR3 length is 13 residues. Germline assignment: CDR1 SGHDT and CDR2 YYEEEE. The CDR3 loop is CASSKRQSYEQYF. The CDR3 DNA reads TGTGCCAGCAGCAAAAGACAAAGCTACGAGCAGTACTTC.

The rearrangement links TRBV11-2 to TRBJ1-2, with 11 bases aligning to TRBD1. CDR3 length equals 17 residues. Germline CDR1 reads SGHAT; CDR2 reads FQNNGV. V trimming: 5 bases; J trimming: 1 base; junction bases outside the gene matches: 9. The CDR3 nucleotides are TGTGCCAGCAGCGGGGCCGGGACAGGGGGTCTTAACTATGGCTACACCTTC. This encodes CASSGAGTGGLNYGYTF.

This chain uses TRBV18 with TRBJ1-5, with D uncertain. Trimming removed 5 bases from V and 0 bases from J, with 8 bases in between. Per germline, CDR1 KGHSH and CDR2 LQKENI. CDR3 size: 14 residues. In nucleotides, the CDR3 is TGTGCCAGCTCAGGTCAGAATAGCAATCAGCCCCAGCATTTT. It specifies CASSGQNSNQPQHF. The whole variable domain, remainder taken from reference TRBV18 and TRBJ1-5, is NAGVMQNPRHLVRRRGQEARLRCSPMKGHSHVYWYRQLPEEGLKFMVYLQKENIIDESGMPKERFSAEFPKEGPSILRIQQVVRGDSAAYFCASSGQNSNQPQHFGDGTRLSIL.

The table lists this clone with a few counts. The CDR3 here is CASSQDPAGGGQPQHF. The CDR3 DNA sequence: TGCGCCAGCAGCCAAGATCCCGCAGGGGGCGGGCAGCCCCAGCATTTT. This chain uses TRBV4-1 with TRBJ1-5, with TRBD1 matching over 8 bases. This CDR3 region has 16 residues. J lost 7 bases, V lost 0 bases, and 8 bases had no gene match. Germline CDR1 reads MGHRA; CDR2 reads YSYEKL.

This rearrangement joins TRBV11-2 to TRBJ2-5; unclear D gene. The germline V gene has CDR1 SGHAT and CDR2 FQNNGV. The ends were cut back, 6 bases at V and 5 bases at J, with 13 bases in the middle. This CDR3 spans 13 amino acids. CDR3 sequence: CASRFSGTETQYF. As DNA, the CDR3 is TGTGCCAGCAGGTTCTCCGGAACGGAGACCCAGTACTTC.

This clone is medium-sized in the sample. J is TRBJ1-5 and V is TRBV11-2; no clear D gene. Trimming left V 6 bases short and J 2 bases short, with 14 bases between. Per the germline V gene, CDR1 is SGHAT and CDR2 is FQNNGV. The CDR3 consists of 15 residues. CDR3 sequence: CASRGPGPGNQPQHF. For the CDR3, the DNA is TGTGCCAGCAGGGGTCCGGGCCCGGGCAATCAGCCCCAGCATTTT.

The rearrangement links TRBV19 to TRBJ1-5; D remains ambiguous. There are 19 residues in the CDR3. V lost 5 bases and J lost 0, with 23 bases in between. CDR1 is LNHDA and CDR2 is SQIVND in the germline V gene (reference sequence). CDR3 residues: CASSSETTQTSYSNQPQHF. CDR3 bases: TGTGCCAGTAGTTCCGAAACAACTCAGACCTCCTATAGCAATCAGCCCCAGCATTTT.

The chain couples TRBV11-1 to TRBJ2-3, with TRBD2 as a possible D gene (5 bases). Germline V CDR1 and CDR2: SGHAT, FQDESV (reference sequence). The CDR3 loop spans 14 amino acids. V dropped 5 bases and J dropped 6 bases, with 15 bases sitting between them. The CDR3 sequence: CASSPGGSLDTQYF. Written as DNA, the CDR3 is TGTGCCAGCAGCCCCGGTGGGAGTCTCGATACGCAGTATTTT. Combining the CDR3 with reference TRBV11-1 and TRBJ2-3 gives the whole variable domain EAEVAQSPRYKITEKSQAVAFWCDPISGHATLYWYRQILGQGPELLVQFQDESVVDDSQLPKDRFSAERLKGVDSTLKIQPAELGDSAMYLCASSPGGSLDTQYFGPGTRLTVL.

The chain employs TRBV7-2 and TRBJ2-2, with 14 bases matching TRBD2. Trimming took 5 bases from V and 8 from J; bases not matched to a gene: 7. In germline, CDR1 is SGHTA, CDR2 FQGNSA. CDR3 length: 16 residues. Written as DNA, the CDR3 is TGTGCCAGCAGCGAGACTAGCGGGAGGGGCCTTGGGGAGCTGTTTTTT. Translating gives CASSETSGRGLGELFF.

This chain's CDR3 is CASSSRRTGSEQYF. In nucleotides, the CDR3 is TGTGCCAGCAGCTCGAGACGAACAGGGAGCGAGCAGTACTTC. The J gene is TRBJ2-7, the V gene TRBV5-6; TRBD1 might be the D (6 bases). From germline, CDR1 is SGHDT and CDR2 YYEEEE. The CDR3 is made up of 14 amino acids. Trimming stripped 3 bases from V and 6 bases from J, with 16 bases between.

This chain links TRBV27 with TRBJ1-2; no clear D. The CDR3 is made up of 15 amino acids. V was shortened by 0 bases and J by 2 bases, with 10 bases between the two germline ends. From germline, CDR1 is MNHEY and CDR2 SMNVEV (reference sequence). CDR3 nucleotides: TGTGCCAGCAGTTTATCCCCGGACTCAAACTATGGCTACACCTTC. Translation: CASSLSPDSNYGYTF.

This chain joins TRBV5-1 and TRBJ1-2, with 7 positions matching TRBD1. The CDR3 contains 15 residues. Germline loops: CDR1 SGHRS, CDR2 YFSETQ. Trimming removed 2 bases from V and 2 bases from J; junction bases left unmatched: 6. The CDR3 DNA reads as TGCGCCAGCAGCTTAGACACGGGACAGAACTATGGCTACACCTTC. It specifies CASSLDTGQNYGYTF.

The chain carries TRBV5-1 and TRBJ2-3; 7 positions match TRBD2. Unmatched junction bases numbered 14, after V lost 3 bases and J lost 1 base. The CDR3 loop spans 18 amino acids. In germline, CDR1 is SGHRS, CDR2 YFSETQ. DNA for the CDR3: TGCGCCAGCAGCTATTATAGCGGGCCAACCTGGGGCACAGATACGCAGTATTTT. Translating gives CASSYYSGPTWGTDTQYF.

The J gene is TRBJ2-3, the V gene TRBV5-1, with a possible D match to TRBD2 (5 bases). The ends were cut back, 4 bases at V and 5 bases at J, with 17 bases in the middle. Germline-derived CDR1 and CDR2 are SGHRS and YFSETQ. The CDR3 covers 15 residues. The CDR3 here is CASSPGRAVKDTQYF. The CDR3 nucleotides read TGCGCCAGCAGCCCGGGAAGGGCCGTCAAAGATACGCAGTATTTT.

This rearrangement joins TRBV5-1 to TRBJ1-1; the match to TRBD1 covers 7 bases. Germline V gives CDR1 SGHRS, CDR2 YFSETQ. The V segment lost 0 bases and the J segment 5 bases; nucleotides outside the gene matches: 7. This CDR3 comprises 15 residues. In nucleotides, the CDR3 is TGCGCCAGCAGCTTGGAGGGGGCTCGGGGTACTGAAGCTTTCTTT. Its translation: CASSLEGARGTEAFF. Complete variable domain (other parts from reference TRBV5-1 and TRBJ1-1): KAGVTQTPRYLIKTRGQQVTLSCSPISGHRSVSWYQQTPGQGLQFLFEYFSETQRNKGNFPGRFSGRQFSNSRSEMNVSTLELGDSALYLCASSLEGARGTEAFFGQGTRLTVV.

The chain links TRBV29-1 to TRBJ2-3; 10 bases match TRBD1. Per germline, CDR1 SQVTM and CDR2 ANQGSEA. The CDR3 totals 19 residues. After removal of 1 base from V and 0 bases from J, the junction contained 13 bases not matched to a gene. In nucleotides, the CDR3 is TGCAGCGTTGAAGGCTTTAGGACAGGGGGGTGGGCTAGCACAGATACGCAGTATTTT. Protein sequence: CSVEGFRTGGWASTDTQYF.

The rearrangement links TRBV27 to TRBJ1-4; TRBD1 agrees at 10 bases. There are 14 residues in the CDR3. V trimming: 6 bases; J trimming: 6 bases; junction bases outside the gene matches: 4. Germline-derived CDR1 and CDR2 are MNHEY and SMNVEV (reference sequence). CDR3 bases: TGTGCCAGCAGGAGACAGGGGGCTTATGAAAAACTGTTTTTT. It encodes CASRRQGAYEKLFF.